This TCR beta chain stems from a study of Ad26.COV2.S vaccination and SARS-CoV-2 variants. Study-level information: The authors gave Ad26.COV2.S intramuscularly, either once or twice 56 days apart. Whole-study results and caveats: Placebo recipients showed lower spike-specific TCR breadth than vaccinees. Breadth of non-spike TCRs did not differ between vaccinees and placebo recipients.

The CDR3 length is 13 residues. V shed 5 bases and J shed 0 bases, with 7 bases lying between them. The method was immunoSEQ multiplex PCR; TCRdb's version includes in-frame clones alone and lacks a portion of them. The sample holds 500,000 or so clones; about 83% are singletons and the top ten take roughly 13%. In regard to this clone: Its antigen remains unknown.

Treatment meaning: around 19 received Ad26.COV2.S at low or high dose, single or two shots; several received placebo; per-sample allocation not given. Collection of the samples took place on day 63 after the first injection of vaccine or placebo. The administered vaccine (an Ad26 vector) expressed Wuhan-strain SARS-CoV-2 spike. The chain joins TRBV12-3 or TRBV12-4 to TRBJ1-2; D gene unclear. This TCR came from a person between 18 and 65 years old who received the Ad26.COV2.S COVID-19 vaccine or a placebo. Sequenced here: peripheral blood, sampled in a trial of Ad26.COV2.S vaccine versus placebo. The CDR3 sequence: CASSVQPNYGYTF. The DNA for the CDR3 is TGTGCCAGCAGTGTACAGCCTAACTATGGCTACACCTTC.